The 2 T cell receptor beta chains given below trace back to one sample, sequenced in a study of T cell repertoires in cytomegalovirus infection. One entry per CDR3 protein results from TCRdb running MiXCR on the reads. Altogether about 320,000 distinct CDR3 sequences are present, over 7.5% being singletons, with the ten largest covering 3.5% to 4.5%. Sequencing used PBMCs. The receptors come from a human donor in good health (CMV status not recorded). Some clones in this sample may be carry-over from other donors' samples.

The chain recombines TRBV24-1 with TRBJ2-3, with 11 bases aligning to TRBD2. J gave up 0 bases and V 5 bases, and 6 bases lay outside the gene matches. The CDR3 extends over 17 amino acids. Germline assignment: CDR1 KGHDR and CDR2 SFDVKD. CDR3 in DNA: TGTGCCACCAGTGGGACTAGCGGGCATGCTAGCACAGATACGCAGTATTTT. Protein product: CATSGTSGHASTDTQYF.

This clonotype was picked up many times. The rearrangement uses TRBV2 and TRBJ1-5; D ambiguous. The germline V and J ends were trimmed by 5 bases and 1 base, with 15 bases remaining between them. CDR1 and CDR2 from the germline V gene are SNHLY and FYNNEI. The CDR3 covers 16 residues. This chain's CDR3 is CASSPSRGGSNQPQHF. As DNA, the CDR3 is TGTGCCAGCAGTCCATCTCGGGGAGGGAGCAATCAGCCCCAGCATTTT.